These 25 T cell receptor beta chains were all obtained from the same sample, sequenced in a study of T cell repertoires in cytomegalovirus infection. TCRdb redid the calling of the reads with MiXCR, one entry per CDR3 protein. The table shows approximately 990,000 distinct CDR3 sequences, with roughly 31% occurring only once. The antigens these receptors bind are not known. This sample comprised cultured CD8+ T cells from PBMCs, obtained from culture after CMV antigen stimulation. The receptors shown here come from a human donor in good health (CMV status not recorded). Some clones in this sample may be carry-over from other donors' samples.

The chain links TRBV6-6 to TRBJ2-7; tentatively, D is TRBD1 or TRBD2 (6 bases each). Germline V gene sequence: CDR1 MNHNY, CDR2 SVGAGI (reference sequence). With 2 bases removed from V and 7 bases from J, the gap between germline ends came to 9 bases. The CDR3 has 12 residues. CDR3 protein: CASSYGGQEQYV. CDR3 sequence (DNA): TGTGCCAGCAGTTACGGGGGGCAGGAGCAGTACGTC.

This clonotype has at least ten counts. The chain carries TRBV7-8 and TRBJ2-7; 10 nucleotides align to TRBD1. Germline CDR1 and CDR2: SGHVS and FQNEAQ. V was pared by 5 bases and J by 3 bases, with 4 bases of the junction left unmatched. The CDR3 consists of 14 residues. In DNA, the CDR3 is TGTGCCAGCAGCGCCCGGACAGGGGGCTACGAGCAGTACGTC. It codes for CASSARTGGYEQYV.

Many counts were recorded for this clonotype. The V and J genes are TRBV6-5 and TRBJ2-1, with D unclear. Germline-derived CDR1 and CDR2 are MNHEY and SVGAGI. Deletions cut 4 bases from V and 4 bases from J, with 8 bases between. The CDR3 has 13 residues. CDR3 nucleotides: TGTGCCAGCAGTTCCTCCTTTTACAATGAGCAGTTCTTC. This codes for CASSSSFYNEQFF.

This clonotype was observed a single time. This chain uses TRBV6-1 with TRBJ2-7, with 9 bases aligning to TRBD2. Unmatched junction bases numbered 7, after V lost 2 bases and J lost 5 bases. Germline V gene lookup returns CDR1 MNHNS and CDR2 SASEGT. This CDR3 comprises 15 residues. In DNA form, the CDR3 reads TGTGCCAGCAGTGAAACTCTAGCGGGGTTTCACGAGCAGTACGTC. Protein product: CASSETLAGFHEQYV.

The chain combines TRBV15 with TRBJ2-1, with 8 bases matching TRBD2. The CDR3 sequence is 17 residues long. V shed 1 base, J shed 0 bases, and the junction held 5 bases outside the gene matches. The germline V gene encodes CDR1 LNHNV and CDR2 YYDKDF (reference sequence). The CDR3 DNA reads as TGTGCCACCAGCAGAGCGGGTCTAGCGGGCTCCTACAATGAGCAGTTCTTC. Its protein product is CATSRAGLAGSYNEQFF. Drawing the rest from reference TRBV15 and TRBJ2-1, the complete variable domain is DAMVIQNPRYQVTQFGKPVTLSCSQTLNHNVMYWYQQKSSQAPKLLFHYYDKDFNNEADTPDNFQSRRPNTSFCFLDIRSPGLGDTAMYLCATSRAGLAGSYNEQFFGPGTRLTVL.

A remark on this clonotype: This likely comes from a read error, as the CDR3 has no conserved phenylalanine or tryptophan at its end. J is TRBJ2-7 and V is TRBV7-6; 13 nucleotides line up with TRBD2. The CDR3 totals 18 residues. Germline CDR1 is SGHVS and CDR2 is FNYEAQ. Trimming cost V 2 bases and J 7 bases; bases outside gene matches: 14. Here the CDR3 reads CASSLPGLAGASLGEQYA. CDR3 coding DNA: TGTGCCAGCAGCTTACCTGGACTAGCGGGGGCCTCTTTAGGAGAGCAGTACGCC.

The table lists this clonotype with a few counts. The chain is built from TRBV5-4 and TRBJ2-3; the D is unclear. Trimming stripped 3 bases from V and 0 bases from J, with 11 bases between. This CDR3 is built from 15 residues. Germline V gives CDR1 SGHNT, CDR2 YYREEE (reference sequence). The CDR3 DNA sequence: TGTGCCAGCAGCTCCTTGGGCGGTAGCACAGATACGCAGTATTTT. Encoded protein: CASSSLGGSTDTQYF.

This clonotype was detected ten times or more. This chain joins TRBV7-6 and TRBJ2-3, with TRBD2 matching 9 bases. The ends lost 5 bases at V and 5 bases at J; junction bases unmatched: 11. CDR3 length equals 16 residues. Germline V gene sequence: CDR1 SGHVS, CDR2 FNYEAQ. The CDR3 DNA is TGTGCCAGCAGCCGACGCGGCGGGGGGGCGGTAGATACGCAGTATTTT. Translation: CASSRRGGGAVDTQYF.

The V gene is TRBV5-6, the J gene TRBJ2-7; D may be TRBD1 (6 bases). Trimming pared 4 bases from V and 0 bases from J, leaving 14 bases between. CDR1 SGHDT and CDR2 YYEEEE come from the germline V gene. The CDR3 runs to 15 residues. The CDR3 protein is CASSRNPGVSYEQYV. The CDR3 DNA sequence: TGTGCCAGCAGCCGGAACCCAGGGGTCTCCTACGAGCAGTACGTC.

This clonotype was detected only once. V gene TRBV7-4 combines with J gene TRBJ1-2; maybe TRBD1 (6 bases). Trimming removed 1 base from V and 8 bases from J, with 14 bases in between. This CDR3 spans 14 amino acids. Germline loops: CDR1 SGHVT, CDR2 SQSDAQ. CDR3 region: CASSLEARGIGYTF. CDR3 sequence (DNA): TGTGCCAGCAGCTTAGAGGCCAGGGGTATAGGCTACACCTTC.

The CDR3 DNA reads as TGTGCCAGCAGCTTAAACAGGGGGTTCACCGGGGAGCTGTTTTTT. It yields the protein CASSLNRGFTGELFF. V is TRBV13 and J is TRBJ2-2, with 8 bases matching TRBD1. CDR3 length: 15 amino acids. CDR1 is PRHDT, CDR2 FYEKMQ, per germline (reference sequence). V lost 2 bases to trimming and J lost 4 bases; unmatched junction nucleotides: 3.

The V and J genes are TRBV7-9 and TRBJ1-1; D gene ambiguous. The V gene lost 5 bases and the J gene lost 6 bases, with 7 bases spanning the gap. The CDR3 covers 11 residues. The germline gives CDR1 SEHNR, CDR2 FQNEAQ (reference sequence). CDR3 nucleotides: TGTGCCAGCAGCATCTCTTCTGAAGCTTTCTTT. It yields the protein CASSISSEAFF.

V usage is TRBV28 and J usage is TRBJ1-1; D gene uncertain. Trimming shortened V by 4 bases and J by 3 bases, and 9 bases separated the two germline ends. The CDR3 runs 13 residues. The germline V gene encodes CDR1 MDHEN and CDR2 SYDVKM. The CDR3 DNA reads TGTGCCAGCAGTTCCGTGGAGGACACTGAAGCTTTCTTT. It translates to CASSSVEDTEAFF.

V gene TRBV7-9 combines with J gene TRBJ1-4; D is possibly TRBD1 (5 bases). Germline lookup yields CDR1 SEHNR and CDR2 FQNEAQ (reference sequence). The CDR3 runs 16 residues. Trimming cost V 0 bases and J 7 bases, with 15 bases left between them. The CDR3 spells CASSLALRDSAEKLFF. The DNA of the CDR3 is TGTGCCAGCAGCTTAGCGCTTAGAGACAGCGCTGAAAAACTGTTTTTT.

The chain employs TRBV7-6 and TRBJ2-1; D tentatively reads TRBD1 or TRBD2 (6 bases each). This CDR3 has 15 amino acids. Germline V gene lookup returns CDR1 SGHVS and CDR2 FNYEAQ. Trimming stripped 5 bases from V and 6 bases from J, with 17 bases between. The DNA for the CDR3 is TGTGCCAGCAGCCCAGGGTGGGGGGCCGTCAATGAGCAGTTCTTC. It codes for CASSPGWGAVNEQFF.

This chain links TRBV11-2 with TRBJ1-6, with D unresolved. Trimming took off 4 bases at V and 7 bases at J, with 17 bases between the two ends. The length of the CDR3 is 16 residues. In germline, CDR1 is SGHAT, CDR2 FQNNGV. Here the CDR3 DNA reads TGTGCCAGCAGCTCCCCCCTTAGGGAGCGCAATTCACCCCTCCACTTT. Translating gives CASSSPLRERNSPLHF.

The V call is TRBV27, the J call TRBJ1-2; TRBD1 might be the D (6 bases). V shed 0 bases and J shed 4 bases, with 9 bases lying between them. Germline-derived CDR1 and CDR2 are MNHEY and SMNVEV (reference sequence). The CDR3 extends over 14 amino acids. Written as DNA, the CDR3 is TGTGCCAGCAGTTTATCGGGGGCTGTCTATGGCTACACCTTC. Its protein product is CASSLSGAVYGYTF.

This clonotype was detected only a few times. The chain has TRBV7-9 and TRBJ1-1; possibly TRBD1 for D (6 bases). Per germline, CDR1 SEHNR and CDR2 FQNEAQ (reference sequence). Trimming removed 4 bases at V and 0 bases at J, with 9 bases between. The CDR3 runs to 14 residues. CDR3 region: CASSSDRLNTEAFF. The CDR3 coding sequence is TGTGCCAGCAGCTCCGACAGGCTGAACACTGAAGCTTTCTTT.

The CDR3 sequence is CASSPKERGRLGANVLTF. As DNA, the CDR3 is TGCGCCAGCAGCCCCAAGGAGCGGGGGCGCTTGGGGGCCAACGTCCTGACTTTC. V gene TRBV4-1 combines with J gene TRBJ2-6; 8 bases map to TRBD2. Germline values: CDR1 MGHRA, CDR2 YSYEKL. V trimming: 4 bases; J trimming: 4 bases; junction bases outside the gene matches: 12. This CDR3 has 18 amino acids.

The genes are TRBV9 and TRBJ1-6; the D is unclear. V lost 6 bases and J lost 9, with 22 bases in between. Germline V gives CDR1 SGDLS, CDR2 YYNGEE. This CDR3 region has 16 residues. The CDR3 DNA reads as TGTGCCAGCACTGTAGAGGAGTTCCCAGGTGTTTCACCCCTCCACTTT. Translation: CASTVEEFPGVSPLHF.

The chain joins TRBV18 to TRBJ2-2; 8 positions agree with TRBD1. CDR3 length equals 15 residues. Unmatched junction bases numbered 3, after V lost 3 bases and J lost 3 bases. Germline CDR1 is KGHSH and CDR2 is LQKENI. CDR3 residues: CASSPDRVDTGELFF. The CDR3, as DNA: TGTGCCAGCTCACCGGACAGGGTTGACACCGGGGAGCTGTTTTTT.

This clonotype appeared many times. The chain employs TRBV19 and TRBJ1-1; tentatively, D is TRBD1 (6 bases). The length of the CDR3 is 14 residues. The germline gives CDR1 LNHDA, CDR2 SQIVND (reference sequence). V lost 7 bases, J lost 1 base, and 13 bases lay in between. The CDR3 here is CASTMGQPNTEAFF. CDR3 nucleotide sequence: TGTGCCAGTACCATGGGACAACCGAACACTGAAGCTTTCTTT.

The chain joins TRBV7-9 to TRBJ2-2; D may match TRBD1 or TRBD2 (6 bases each). V lost 4 bases, J lost 6 bases, and 15 bases lay in between. Germline-derived CDR1 and CDR2 are SEHNR and FQNEAQ (reference sequence). This CDR3 comprises 15 residues. The CDR3 is CASSSRGGKAGELFF. The CDR3, as DNA: TGTGCCAGCAGCTCCCGAGGGGGGAAGGCCGGGGAGCTGTTTTTT.

CDR3: CASSTRDNTYEQYF. The CDR3 nucleotides are TGTGCCAGCAGCACCCGGGATAACACCTACGAGCAGTACTTC. The gene calls are TRBV7-8 and TRBJ2-7; D may be TRBD2 (5 bases). Germline loops: CDR1 SGHVS, CDR2 FQNEAQ. This CDR3 has 14 residues. V gave up 5 bases and J gave up 2 bases, with 13 bases separating them.

The rearrangement links TRBV19 to TRBJ2-7; possible D gene TRBD1, 6 bases. The CDR3 loop spans 14 amino acids. V dropped 3 bases and J dropped 4 bases, with 13 bases sitting between them. Germline assignment: CDR1 LNHDA and CDR2 SQIVND (reference sequence). The CDR3 DNA sequence: TGTGCCAGTAGTATGACAGGTTCTGGGTACGAGCAGTACTTC. Protein product: CASSMTGSGYEQYF. Full variable domain (rest looked up from reference TRBV19 and TRBJ2-7): DGGITQSPKYLFRKEGQNVTLSCEQNLNHDAMYWYRQDPGQGLRLIYYSQIVNDFQKGDIAEGYSVSREKKESFPLTVTSAQKNPTAFYLCASSMTGSGYEQYFGPGTRLTVT.